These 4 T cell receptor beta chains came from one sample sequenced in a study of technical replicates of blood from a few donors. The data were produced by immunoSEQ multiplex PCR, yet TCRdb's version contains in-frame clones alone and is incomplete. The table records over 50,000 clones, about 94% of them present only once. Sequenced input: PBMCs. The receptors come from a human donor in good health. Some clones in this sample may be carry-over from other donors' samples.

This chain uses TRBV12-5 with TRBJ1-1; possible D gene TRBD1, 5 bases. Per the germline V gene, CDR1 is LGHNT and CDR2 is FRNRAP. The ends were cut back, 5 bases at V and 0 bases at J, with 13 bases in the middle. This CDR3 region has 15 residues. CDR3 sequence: CASGGRQFMNTEAFF. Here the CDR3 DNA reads TGTGCTAGTGGTGGAAGACAGTTCATGAACACTGAAGCTTTCTTT.

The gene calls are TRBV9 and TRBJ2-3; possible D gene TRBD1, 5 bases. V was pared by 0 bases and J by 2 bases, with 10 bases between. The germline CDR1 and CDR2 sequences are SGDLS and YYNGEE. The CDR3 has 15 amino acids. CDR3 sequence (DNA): TGTGCCAGCAGCGTAGGGGGCAGACCCACAGATACGCAGTATTTT. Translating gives CASSVGGRPTDTQYF. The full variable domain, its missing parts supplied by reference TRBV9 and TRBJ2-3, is DSGVTQTPKHLITATGQRVTLRCSPRSGDLSVYWYQQSLDQGLQFLIQYYNGEERAKGNILERFSAQQFPDLHSELNLSSLELGDSALYFCASSVGGRPTDTQYFGPGTRLTVL.

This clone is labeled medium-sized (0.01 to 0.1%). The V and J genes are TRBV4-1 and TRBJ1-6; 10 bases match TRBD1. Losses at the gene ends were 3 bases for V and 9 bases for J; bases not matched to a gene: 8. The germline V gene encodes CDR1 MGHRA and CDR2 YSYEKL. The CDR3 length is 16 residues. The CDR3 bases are TGCGCCAGCAGCCAGATCCCGGGACAGGGGAGTTCACCCCTCCACTTT. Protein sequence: CASSQIPGQGSSPLHF.

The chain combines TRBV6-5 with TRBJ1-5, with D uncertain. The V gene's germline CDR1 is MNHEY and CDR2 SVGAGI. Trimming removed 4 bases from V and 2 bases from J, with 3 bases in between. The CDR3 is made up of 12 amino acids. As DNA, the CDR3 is TGTGCCAGCAGTTCAGGCAATCAGCCCCAGCATTTT. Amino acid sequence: CASSSGNQPQHF.